This T cell receptor beta chain was identified in a study of T cell clonotyping in hematopoietic cell transplantation. Study-wide points: Recipient TCR diversity dropped after transplant; expanded clonotypes rose from day 30 to 180. At the given depth, recipient repertoires were over 95% de novo clonotypes.

Clones were sequenced by immunoSEQ multiplex PCR, and TCRdb holds only the in-frame ones, with some missing. Counted here are roughly 16,000 clones, about 90% occurring once; the ten biggest clones make up around 5%. Looked up from germline, CDR1 is GTSNPN and CDR2 is SVGIG (reference sequence). The CDR3 consists of 13 residues. Trimming left V 3 bases short and J 3 bases short, with 12 bases between. In regard to this clone: No antigen is known for it.

V is TRBV30 and J is TRBJ2-7, with TRBD1 as a possible D gene (5 bases). The sequence derives from a man aged 35 to 55 in good health. Some clones in this sample may be carry-over from other donors' samples. The sequencing sample was made of peripheral blood mononuclear cells. This CDR3 is CAWRTQGDYEQYF. The CDR3 nucleotides read TGTGCCTGGAGGACCCAGGGCGACTACGAGCAGTACTTC.